This T cell receptor (beta chain) was captured by sequencing in a study of blood T cell repertoires in COVID-19. Across the whole study: Sites across the United States, Italy and Spain contributed samples from acute and convalescent COVID-19.

Authors' processing steps: The assay estimated nucleated cells by amplifying reference gene primers. Data came from immunoSEQ multiplex PCR; TCRdb stores just in-frame clones and leaves some out. The V and J calls and clone size were taken over from that table, and D and trimming were inferred from the DNA. The repertoire holds 120,000 or so clones, with approximately 85% as singletons. The CDR3 extends over 14 amino acids. In germline, CDR1 is MNHEY, CDR2 SVGEGT. With 6 bases removed from V and 3 bases from J, the gap between germline ends came to 14 bases. The sample taken for sequencing was peripheral blood. This receptor was obtained from an elderly man with active or convalescent COVID-19. This sequence joins TRBV6-2 or TRBV6-3 and TRBJ2-5, with a possible D match to TRBD2 (5 bases). The CDR3 coding sequence is TGTGCCAGCAGCCACCCGGGGAGAGAAGAGACCCAGTACTTC. Amino acids: CASSHPGREETQYF.